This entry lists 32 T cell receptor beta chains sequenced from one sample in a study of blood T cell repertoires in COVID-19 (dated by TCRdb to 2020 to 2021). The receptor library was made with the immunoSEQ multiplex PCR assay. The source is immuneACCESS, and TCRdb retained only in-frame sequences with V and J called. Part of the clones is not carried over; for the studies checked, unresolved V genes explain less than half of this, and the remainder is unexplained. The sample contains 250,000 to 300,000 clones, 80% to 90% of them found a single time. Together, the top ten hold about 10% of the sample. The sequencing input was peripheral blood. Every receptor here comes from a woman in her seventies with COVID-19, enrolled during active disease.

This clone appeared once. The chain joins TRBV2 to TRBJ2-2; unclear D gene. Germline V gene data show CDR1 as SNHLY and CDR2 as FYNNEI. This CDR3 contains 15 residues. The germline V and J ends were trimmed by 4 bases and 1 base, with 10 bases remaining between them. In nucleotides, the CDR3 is TGTGCCAGCAGTGTTCAGGCAGGGAACACCGGGGAGCTGTTTTTT. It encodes CASSVQAGNTGELFF. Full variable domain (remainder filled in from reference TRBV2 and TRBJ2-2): EPEVTQTPSHQVTQMGQEVILRCVPISNHLYFYWYRQILGQKVEFLVSFYNNEISEKSEIFDDQFSVERPDGSNFTLKIRSTKLEDSAMYFCASSVQAGNTGELFFGEGSRLTVL.

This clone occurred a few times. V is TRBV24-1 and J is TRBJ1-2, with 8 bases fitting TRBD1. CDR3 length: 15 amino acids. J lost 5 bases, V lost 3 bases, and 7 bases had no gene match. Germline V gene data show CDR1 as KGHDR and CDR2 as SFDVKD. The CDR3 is CATSDRTGLRYGYTF. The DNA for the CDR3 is TGTGCCACCAGTGATCGGACAGGGCTTAGATATGGCTACACCTTC.

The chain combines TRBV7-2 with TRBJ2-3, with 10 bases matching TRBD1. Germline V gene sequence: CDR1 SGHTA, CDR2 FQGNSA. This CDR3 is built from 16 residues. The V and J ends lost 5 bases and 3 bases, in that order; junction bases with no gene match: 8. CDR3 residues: CASSPLGQGMTDTQYF. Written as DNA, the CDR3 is TGTGCCAGCAGCCCTCTGGGACAGGGGATGACAGATACGCAGTATTTT.

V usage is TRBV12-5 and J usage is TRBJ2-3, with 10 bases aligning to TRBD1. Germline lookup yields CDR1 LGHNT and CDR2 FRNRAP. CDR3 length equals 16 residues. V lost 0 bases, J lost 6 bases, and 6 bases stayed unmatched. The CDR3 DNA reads TGTGCTAGTGGTTTGGTGACAGGGGGCGCGGTGGATACGCAGTATTTT. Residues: CASGLVTGGAVDTQYF.

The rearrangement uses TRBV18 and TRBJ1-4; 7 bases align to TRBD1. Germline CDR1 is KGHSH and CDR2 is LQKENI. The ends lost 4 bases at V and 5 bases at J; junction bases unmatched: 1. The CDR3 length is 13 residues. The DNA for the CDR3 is TGTGCCAGCTCACGGGGACAGAATGAAAAACTGTTTTTT. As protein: CASSRGQNEKLFF.

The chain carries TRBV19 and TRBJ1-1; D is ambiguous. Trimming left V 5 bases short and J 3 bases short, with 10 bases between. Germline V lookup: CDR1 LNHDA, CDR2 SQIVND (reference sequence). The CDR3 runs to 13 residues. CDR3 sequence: CASSRSRDTEAFF. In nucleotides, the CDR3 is TGTGCCAGTAGTCGCAGCCGGGACACTGAAGCTTTCTTT.

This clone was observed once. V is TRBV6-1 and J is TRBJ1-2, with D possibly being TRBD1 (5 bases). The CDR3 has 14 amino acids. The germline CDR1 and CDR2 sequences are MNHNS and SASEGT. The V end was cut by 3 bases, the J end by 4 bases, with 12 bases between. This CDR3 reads CASSEAGSGYGYTF. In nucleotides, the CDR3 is TGTGCCAGCAGTGAGGCAGGGTCGGGCTATGGCTACACCTTC.

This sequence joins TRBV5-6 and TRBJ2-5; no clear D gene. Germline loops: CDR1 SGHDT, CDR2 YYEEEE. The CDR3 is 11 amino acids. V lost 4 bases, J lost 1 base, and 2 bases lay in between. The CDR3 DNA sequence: TGTGCCAGCAGCCGCCAAGAGACCCAGTACTTC. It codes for CASSRQETQYF.

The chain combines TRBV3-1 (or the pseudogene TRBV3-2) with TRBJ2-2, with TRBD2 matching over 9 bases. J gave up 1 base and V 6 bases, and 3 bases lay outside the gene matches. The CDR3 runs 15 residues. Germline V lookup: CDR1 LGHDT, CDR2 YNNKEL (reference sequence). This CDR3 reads CASRGTSLNTGELFF. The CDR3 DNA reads TGTGCCAGCAGGGGGACTAGCTTGAACACCGGGGAGCTGTTTTTT.

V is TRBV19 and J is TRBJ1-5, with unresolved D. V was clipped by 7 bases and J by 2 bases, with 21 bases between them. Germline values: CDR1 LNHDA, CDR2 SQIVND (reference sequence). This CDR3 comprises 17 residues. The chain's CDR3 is CASNIDLGGQGNQPQHF. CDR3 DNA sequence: TGTGCCAGTAATATCGATCTAGGCGGGCAAGGCAATCAGCCCCAGCATTTT.

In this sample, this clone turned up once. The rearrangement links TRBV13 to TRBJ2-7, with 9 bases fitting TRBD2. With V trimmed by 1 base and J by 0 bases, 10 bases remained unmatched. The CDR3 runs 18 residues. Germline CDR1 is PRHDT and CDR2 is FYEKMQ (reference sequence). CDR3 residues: CASSLARVSGGSSYEQYF. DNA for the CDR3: TGTGCCAGCAGCTTAGCCAGAGTTAGCGGGGGTAGCTCCTACGAGCAGTACTTC.

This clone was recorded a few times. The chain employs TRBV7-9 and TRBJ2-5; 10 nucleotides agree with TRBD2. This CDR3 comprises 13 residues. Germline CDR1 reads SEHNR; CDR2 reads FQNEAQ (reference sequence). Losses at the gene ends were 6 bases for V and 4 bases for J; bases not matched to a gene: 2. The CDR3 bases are TGTGCCAGCAGAATAGCGGGAGGAGAGACCCAGTACTTC. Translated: CASRIAGGETQYF.

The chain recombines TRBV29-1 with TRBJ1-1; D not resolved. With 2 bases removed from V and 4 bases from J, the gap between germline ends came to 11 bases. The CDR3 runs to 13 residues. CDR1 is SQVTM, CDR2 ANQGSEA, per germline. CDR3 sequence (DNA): TGCAGCGTTGAACTGAGGGTGGGCACTGAAGCTTTCTTT. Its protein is CSVELRVGTEAFF. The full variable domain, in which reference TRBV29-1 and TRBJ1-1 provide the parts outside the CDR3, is SAVISQKPSRDICQRGTSLTIQCQVDSQVTMMFWYRQQPGQSLTLIATANQGSEATYESGFVIDKFPISRPNLTFSTLTVSNMSPEDSSIYLCSVELRVGTEAFFGQGTRLTVV.

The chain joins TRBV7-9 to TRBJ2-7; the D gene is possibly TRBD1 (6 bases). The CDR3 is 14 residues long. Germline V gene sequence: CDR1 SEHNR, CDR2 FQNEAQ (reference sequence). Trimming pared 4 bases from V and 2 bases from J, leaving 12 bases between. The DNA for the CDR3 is TGTGCCAGCAGCTCAGACAGGTTGCCCTACGAGCAGTACTTC. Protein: CASSSDRLPYEQYF.

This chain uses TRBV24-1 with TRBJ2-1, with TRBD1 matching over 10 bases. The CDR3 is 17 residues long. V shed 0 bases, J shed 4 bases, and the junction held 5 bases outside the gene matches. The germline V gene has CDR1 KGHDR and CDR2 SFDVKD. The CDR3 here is CATSDLLGTGDYNEQFF. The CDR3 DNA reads TGTGCCACCAGTGATTTGCTCGGGACAGGGGATTACAATGAGCAGTTCTTC.

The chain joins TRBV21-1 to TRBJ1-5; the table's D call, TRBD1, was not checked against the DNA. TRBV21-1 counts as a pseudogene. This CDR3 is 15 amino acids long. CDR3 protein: CASSFGQVCNQPQHF. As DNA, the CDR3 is TGTGCCAGCTCGTTTGGACAGGTATGCAATCAGCCCCAGCATTTT.

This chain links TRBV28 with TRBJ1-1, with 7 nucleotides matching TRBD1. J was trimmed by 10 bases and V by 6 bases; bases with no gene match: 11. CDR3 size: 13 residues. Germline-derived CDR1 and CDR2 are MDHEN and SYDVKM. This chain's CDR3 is CASSAGGNSLAFF. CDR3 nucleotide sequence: TGTGCCAGCAGCGCAGGGGGTAATAGTTTAGCTTTCTTT.

The CDR3 is CASSFSVPGETQYF. The CDR3 DNA reads TGCGCCAGCAGCTTTAGCGTTCCGGGGGAGACCCAGTACTTC. J is TRBJ2-5 and V is TRBV5-1; a possible D gene is TRBD2 (5 bases). CDR3 length equals 14 residues. Per the germline V gene, CDR1 is SGHRS and CDR2 is YFSETQ. V gave up 2 bases and J gave up 5 bases, with 13 bases separating them.

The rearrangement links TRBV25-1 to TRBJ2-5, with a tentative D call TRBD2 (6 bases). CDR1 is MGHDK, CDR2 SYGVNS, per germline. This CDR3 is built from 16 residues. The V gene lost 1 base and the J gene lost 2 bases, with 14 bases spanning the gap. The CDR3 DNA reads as TGTGCCAGCAGTGAATGGCGGGACGGAAAACAAGAGACCCAGTACTTC. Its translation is CASSEWRDGKQETQYF.

CDR3 sequence reads: CASGRSDGTDTQYF. CDR3 bases: TGTGCCAGCGGACGTAGCGACGGCACAGATACGCAGTATTTT. The rearrangement links TRBV28 to TRBJ2-3, with TRBD2 as a possible D gene (5 bases). Trimming cost V 8 bases and J 1 base, with 13 bases left between them. The CDR3 is made up of 14 amino acids. Germline CDR1 is MDHEN and CDR2 is SYDVKM.

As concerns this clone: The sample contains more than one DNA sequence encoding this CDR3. CDR3 region: CASSFGENTEAFF. The CDR3 nucleotides are TGTGCCAGCAGCTTCGGAGAAAACACTGAAGCTTTCTTT. The chain recombines TRBV11-2 with TRBJ1-1; D unresolved. V was shortened by 3 bases and J by 2 bases, with 7 bases between the two germline ends. Germline V CDR1 and CDR2: SGHAT, FQNNGV. The CDR3 length is 13 residues.

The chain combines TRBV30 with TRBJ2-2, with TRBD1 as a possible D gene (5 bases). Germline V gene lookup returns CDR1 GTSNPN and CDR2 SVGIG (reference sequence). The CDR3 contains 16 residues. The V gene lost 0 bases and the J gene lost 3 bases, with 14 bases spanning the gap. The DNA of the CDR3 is TGTGCCTGGAGTGTACGTATGGACACTTACACCGGGGAGCTGTTTTTT. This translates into CAWSVRMDTYTGELFF.

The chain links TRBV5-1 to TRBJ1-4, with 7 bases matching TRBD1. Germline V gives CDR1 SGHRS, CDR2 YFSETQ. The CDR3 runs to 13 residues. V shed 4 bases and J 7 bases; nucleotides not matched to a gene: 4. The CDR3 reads CASSVGTAEKLFF. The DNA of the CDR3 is TGCGCCAGCAGCGTCGGGACAGCTGAAAAACTGTTTTTT.

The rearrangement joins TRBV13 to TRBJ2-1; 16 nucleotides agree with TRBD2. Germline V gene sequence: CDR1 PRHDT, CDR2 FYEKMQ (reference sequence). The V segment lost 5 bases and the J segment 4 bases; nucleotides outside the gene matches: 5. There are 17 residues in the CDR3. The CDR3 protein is CASSPGLAGGPYNEQFF. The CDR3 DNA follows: TGTGCCAGCAGCCCGGGACTAGCGGGAGGGCCATACAATGAGCAGTTCTTC.

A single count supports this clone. The CDR3: CASAAGATTDTQYF. The CDR3 nucleotides read TGTGCCAGCGCGGCGGGGGCCACCACAGATACGCAGTATTTT. V usage is TRBV2 and J usage is TRBJ2-3, with D possibly TRBD2 on 7 matching bases. This CDR3 region has 14 residues. The germline V gene encodes CDR1 SNHLY and CDR2 FYNNEI. Trimming left V 8 bases short and J 2 bases short, with 14 bases between.

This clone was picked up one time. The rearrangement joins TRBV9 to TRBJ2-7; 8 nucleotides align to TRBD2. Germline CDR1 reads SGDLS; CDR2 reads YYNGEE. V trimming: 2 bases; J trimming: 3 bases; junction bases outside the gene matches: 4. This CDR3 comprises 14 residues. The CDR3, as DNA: TGTGCCAGCAGCGTTACGAGCGGGGGCTACGAGCAGTACTTC. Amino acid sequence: CASSVTSGGYEQYF.

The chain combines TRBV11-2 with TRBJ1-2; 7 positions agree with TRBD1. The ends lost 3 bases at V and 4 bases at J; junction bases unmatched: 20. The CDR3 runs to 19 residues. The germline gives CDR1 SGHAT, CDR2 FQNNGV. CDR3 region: CASSFDARSRQGVIYGYTF. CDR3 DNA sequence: TGTGCCAGCAGCTTCGATGCCCGTTCTAGGCAGGGGGTGATCTATGGCTACACCTTC.

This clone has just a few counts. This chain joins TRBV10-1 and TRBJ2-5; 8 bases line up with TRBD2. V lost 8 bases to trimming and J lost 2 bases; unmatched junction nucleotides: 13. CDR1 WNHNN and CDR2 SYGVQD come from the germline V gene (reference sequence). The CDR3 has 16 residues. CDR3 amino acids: CASCPLPGTRQETQYF. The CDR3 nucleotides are TGCGCCAGCTGCCCTCTCCCGGGGACTAGACAAGAGACCCAGTACTTC.

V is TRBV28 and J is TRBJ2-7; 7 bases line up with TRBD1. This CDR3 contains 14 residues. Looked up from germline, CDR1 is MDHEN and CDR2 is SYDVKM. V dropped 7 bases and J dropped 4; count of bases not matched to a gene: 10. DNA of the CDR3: TGTGCCAGCACCCGACAGGGATTACCTTACGAGCAGTACTTC. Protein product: CASTRQGLPYEQYF. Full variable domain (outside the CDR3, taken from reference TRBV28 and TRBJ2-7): DVKVTQSSRYLVKRTGEKVFLECVQDMDHENMFWYRQDPGLGLRLIYFSYDVKMKEKGDIPEGYSVSREKKERFSLILESASTNQTSMYLCASTRQGLPYEQYFGPGTRLTVT.

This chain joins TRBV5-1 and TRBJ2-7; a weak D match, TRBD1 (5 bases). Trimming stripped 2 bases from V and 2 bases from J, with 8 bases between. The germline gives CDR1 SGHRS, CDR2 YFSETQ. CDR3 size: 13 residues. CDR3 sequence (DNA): TGCGCCAGCAGCTTCGACAGCACCTACGAGCAGTACTTC. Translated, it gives CASSFDSTYEQYF.

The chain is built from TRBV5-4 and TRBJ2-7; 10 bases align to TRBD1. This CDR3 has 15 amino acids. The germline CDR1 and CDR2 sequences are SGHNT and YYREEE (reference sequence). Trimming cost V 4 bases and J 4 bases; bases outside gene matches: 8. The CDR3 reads CASSSLRGQGYEQYF. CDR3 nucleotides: TGTGCCAGCAGCAGCCTGCGGGGACAGGGGTACGAGCAGTACTTC. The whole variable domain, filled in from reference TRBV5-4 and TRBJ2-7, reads ETGVTQSPTHLIKTRGQQVTLRCSSQSGHNTVSWYQQALGQGPQFIFQYYREEENGRGNFPPRFSGLQFPNYSSELNVNALELDDSALYLCASSSLRGQGYEQYFGPGTRLTVT.

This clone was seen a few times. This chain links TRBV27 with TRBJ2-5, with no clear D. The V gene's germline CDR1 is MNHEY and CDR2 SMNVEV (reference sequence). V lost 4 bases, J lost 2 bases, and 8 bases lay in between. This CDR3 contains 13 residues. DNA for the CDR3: TGTGCCAGCAGTTACCAGACACAAGAGACCCAGTACTTC. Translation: CASSYQTQETQYF.